Listed below are T cell receptor beta chains from one sample, sequenced in a study of CD8 T cells in ankylosing spondylitis. TCRdb reanalysed the 5' RACE reads using MiXCR and keeps one entry per CDR3 protein. The sample lists fewer than 550,000 distinct CDR3 sequences; roughly 5.2% were seen once. Sequenced material: blood, either unsorted or a sorted T cell fraction (not recorded which). These receptors were collected from a male donor with ankylosing spondylitis. Both conserved end residues are part of each CDR3. Fields, in order: D gene, J gene, clone size, V gene, CDR3 protein, CDR3 DNA. A D gene is named only where the DNA matches it firmly. Clone size is shown for a subset of rows, as once, few, many or a class of expanded clone.

d_gene: NA; j_gene: TRBJ2-5; abundance: many; v_gene: TRBV12-3/TRBV12-4; CDR3aa: CASSLGSDAQAAQYF; CDR3nt: TGTGCCAGCAGTTTAGGTTCGGATGCCCAGGCGGCCCAGTACTTC
d_gene: NA; j_gene: TRBJ2-4; abundance: many; v_gene: TRBV9; CDR3aa: CASLVEFKAKNIQYF; CDR3nt: TGTGCCAGCCTAGTTGAGTTTAAGGCCAAAAACATTCAGTACTTC
d_gene: TRBD1; j_gene: TRBJ1-1; abundance: many; v_gene: TRBV29-1; CDR3aa: CSVGDRGVTEAFF; CDR3nt: TGCAGCGTAGGTGACAGGGGGGTCACTGAAGCTTTCTTT
d_gene: TRBD1; j_gene: TRBJ1-2; abundance: many; v_gene: TRBV13; CDR3aa: CASSGDPTGGIPYGYTF; CDR3nt: TGTGCCAGCAGCGGCGACCCAACAGGGGGCATACCCTATGGCTACACCTTC
d_gene: TRBD1; j_gene: TRBJ2-5; abundance: NA; v_gene: TRBV4-1; CDR3aa: CASSQAGRQGDSETQYF; CDR3nt: TGCGCCAGCAGCCAAGCAGGGAGACAGGGGGATTCGGAGACCCAGTACTTC
d_gene: NA; j_gene: TRBJ1-3; abundance: many; v_gene: TRBV11-2; CDR3aa: CASTPTGGPGNTIYF; CDR3nt: TGTGCCAGCACCCCGACCGGGGGTCCGGGAAACACCATATATTTT
d_gene: NA; j_gene: TRBJ1-2; abundance: many; v_gene: TRBV14; CDR3aa: CASSPGTQPSYGYTF; CDR3nt: TGTGCCAGCAGCCCCGGGACCCAACCCTCGTATGGCTACACCTTC
d_gene: TRBD1; j_gene: TRBJ2-7; abundance: many; v_gene: TRBV25-1; CDR3aa: CASSENLSRGPYEQYF; CDR3nt: TGTGCCAGCAGTGAAAATTTGAGCAGGGGGCCCTACGAGCAGTACTTC
d_gene: TRBD1; j_gene: TRBJ1-5; abundance: many; v_gene: TRBV7-2; CDR3aa: CASSSPLGGGGRQPQHF; CDR3nt: TGTGCCAGCAGCTCGCCTCTTGGAGGGGGCGGAAGGCAGCCCCAGCATTTT
d_gene: TRBD1; j_gene: TRBJ2-3; abundance: many; v_gene: TRBV5-1; CDR3aa: CASSYFGQGGADTQYF; CDR3nt: TGCGCCAGCAGCTACTTCGGACAGGGGGGCGCAGATACGCAGTATTTT
d_gene: NA; j_gene: TRBJ2-3; abundance: many; v_gene: TRBV15; CDR3aa: CATSRGGRADTQYF; CDR3nt: TGTGCCACCAGCAGAGGAGGCCGCGCAGATACGCAGTATTTT
d_gene: TRBD2; j_gene: TRBJ2-1; abundance: many; v_gene: TRBV5-1; CDR3aa: CASRTSGVRYNEQFF; CDR3nt: TGCGCCAGCAGGACTAGCGGGGTACGCTACAATGAGCAGTTCTTC
d_gene: TRBD2; j_gene: TRBJ2-2; abundance: NA; v_gene: TRBV5-3; CDR3aa: CAMSPSGGINTGELFF; CDR3nt: TGTGCCATGAGCCCTAGCGGGGGAATTAACACCGGGGAGCTGTTTTTT
d_gene: NA; j_gene: TRBJ2-3; abundance: many; v_gene: TRBV7-2; CDR3aa: CASRQSSTDTQYF; CDR3nt: TGTGCCAGCAGGCAGTCTAGCACAGATACGCAGTATTTT
d_gene: NA; j_gene: TRBJ2-5; abundance: NA; v_gene: TRBV24-1; CDR3aa: CATSDSSGPPRIQYF; CDR3nt: TGTGCCACCAGTGACTCGTCCGGGCCCCCTCGGATCCAGTACTTC
d_gene: NA; j_gene: TRBJ2-1; abundance: few; v_gene: TRBV18; CDR3aa: CASSPPGLAFLSYNEQFF; CDR3nt: TGTGCCAGCTCACCACCGGGGCTAGCCTTCCTCTCCTACAATGAGCAGTTCTTC
d_gene: TRBD2; j_gene: TRBJ2-5; abundance: many; v_gene: TRBV6-2/TRBV6-3; CDR3aa: CASRSSGSGQETQYF; CDR3nt: TGTGCCAGCAGAAGTAGCGGGAGTGGACAAGAGACCCAGTACTTC
d_gene: NA; j_gene: TRBJ2-1; abundance: medium-sized; v_gene: TRBV6-5; CDR3aa: CASSSGLRGEQFF; CDR3nt: TGTGCCAGCAGTTCGGGACTCCGCGGTGAGCAGTTCTTC
d_gene: NA; j_gene: TRBJ1-1; abundance: many; v_gene: TRBV10-2; CDR3aa: CASRGAGEAFF; CDR3nt: TGCGCCAGTAGGGGGGCGGGTGAAGCTTTCTTT
d_gene: TRBD1; j_gene: TRBJ1-1; abundance: many; v_gene: TRBV20-1; CDR3aa: CSALTGGNTEAFF; CDR3nt: TGCAGTGCTTTGACAGGGGGGAACACTGAAGCTTTCTTT
d_gene: TRBD1; j_gene: TRBJ1-2; abundance: many; v_gene: TRBV27; CDR3aa: CASGFWDRGGYTF; CDR3nt: TGTGCCAGCGGGTTCTGGGACAGGGGAGGCTACACCTTC
d_gene: TRBD2; j_gene: TRBJ2-1; abundance: NA; v_gene: TRBV20-1; CDR3aa: CSALSGGPDNEQFF; CDR3nt: TGCAGTGCCCTTAGCGGGGGGCCAGACAATGAGCAGTTCTTC
d_gene: NA; j_gene: TRBJ1-6; abundance: many; v_gene: TRBV15; CDR3aa: CATSRATGNSPLHF; CDR3nt: TGTGCCACCAGCAGAGCTACAGGGAATTCACCCCTCCACTTT
d_gene: TRBD2; j_gene: TRBJ2-1; abundance: many; v_gene: TRBV5-1; CDR3aa: CASRLREGRSNEQFF; CDR3nt: TGCGCCAGCAGATTGAGGGAGGGTCGTTCCAATGAGCAGTTCTTC
d_gene: TRBD1; j_gene: TRBJ1-5; abundance: few; v_gene: TRBV5-1; CDR3aa: CASSFIVGGQGAKDQPQHF; CDR3nt: TGCGCCAGCAGCTTTATTGTTGGGGGACAGGGGGCCAAGGATCAGCCCCAGCATTTT
d_gene: TRBD2; j_gene: TRBJ2-7; abundance: NA; v_gene: TRBV28; CDR3aa: CASLRGVAGDGEQYF; CDR3nt: TGTGCCAGCCTCCGAGGGGTAGCGGGAGATGGTGAGCAGTACTTC
d_gene: TRBD2; j_gene: TRBJ2-2; abundance: many; v_gene: TRBV6-2/TRBV6-3; CDR3aa: CASEPLAGASGELFF; CDR3nt: TGTGCCAGCGAGCCCCTAGCGGGAGCAAGCGGGGAGCTGTTTTTT
d_gene: NA; j_gene: TRBJ2-2; abundance: many; v_gene: TRBV6-1; CDR3aa: CASSPRTATTGELFF; CDR3nt: TGTGCCAGCAGTCCTCGGACAGCGACAACCGGGGAGCTGTTTTTT
d_gene: NA; j_gene: TRBJ2-3; abundance: many; v_gene: TRBV7-3; CDR3aa: CASSFAGRPDTQYF; CDR3nt: TGTGCCAGCAGCTTTGCGGGTAGACCAGATACGCAGTATTTT
d_gene: NA; j_gene: TRBJ2-7; abundance: few; v_gene: TRBV20-1; CDR3aa: CSARLRGSDEQYF; CDR3nt: TGCAGTGCTAGGTTGAGGGGTAGCGACGAGCAGTACTTC
d_gene: TRBD1; j_gene: TRBJ2-7; abundance: NA; v_gene: TRBV6-1; CDR3aa: CASSEIGTGGRRLYF; CDR3nt: TGTGCCAGCAGTGAAATTGGGACAGGGGGTCGGCGGCTGTACTTC
d_gene: NA; j_gene: TRBJ2-1; abundance: many; v_gene: TRBV4-2; CDR3aa: CASIFTGTKFF; CDR3nt: TGTGCCAGCATCTTCACCGGGACGAAGTTCTTC
d_gene: TRBD1; j_gene: TRBJ2-2; abundance: many; v_gene: TRBV5-4; CDR3aa: CASSPGTGRLAGELFF; CDR3nt: TGTGCCAGCAGCCCCGGGACAGGGAGATTGGCCGGGGAGCTGTTTTTT
d_gene: NA; j_gene: TRBJ1-1; abundance: many; v_gene: TRBV12-3/TRBV12-4; CDR3aa: CASTWGGLTEAFF; CDR3nt: TGTGCCAGCACCTGGGGAGGGCTCACTGAAGCTTTCTTT
d_gene: NA; j_gene: TRBJ1-1; abundance: many; v_gene: TRBV20-1; CDR3aa: CSASGDTEAFF; CDR3nt: TGCAGTGCCTCAGGGGACACTGAAGCTTTCTTT
d_gene: TRBD2; j_gene: TRBJ2-4; abundance: NA; v_gene: TRBV6-2/TRBV6-3; CDR3aa: CASSYSWRETAKNIQYF; CDR3nt: TGTGCCAGCAGTTACTCGTGGCGGGAGACCGCCAAAAACATTCAGTACTTC
d_gene: NA; j_gene: TRBJ1-1; abundance: many; v_gene: TRBV7-2; CDR3aa: CASSLVYGAEAFF; CDR3nt: TGTGCCAGCAGCTTAGTGTACGGGGCTGAAGCTTTCTTT